What follows are 23 T cell receptor beta chains derived from one specimen sequenced in a study of CD8 T cells in ankylosing spondylitis. Study results and limitations: Characteristic of ankylosing spondylitis blood, it appeared, was a TCR beta motif comprising about eight highly homologous variants.

These receptors' antigens are unknown. TCRdb redid the calling of the 5' RACE reads with MiXCR, one entry per CDR3 protein. In the table there are roughly 470,000 distinct CDR3 sequences, more than 25% of which are singletons. Sequenced material: blood, either unsorted or a sorted T cell fraction (not recorded which). The origin of the receptors is a male donor with ankylosing spondylitis.

This chain joins TRBV20-1 and TRBJ1-3; D gene uncertain. Trimming took off 3 bases at V and 1 base at J, with 7 bases between the two ends. Germline V gene lookup returns CDR1 DFQATT and CDR2 SNEGSKA (reference sequence). The CDR3 has 13 amino acids. CDR3 protein: CSASRGSGNTIYF. The CDR3 coding sequence is TGCAGTGCTAGCCGAGGGTCTGGAAACACCATATATTTT.

The chain's CDR3 is CASSLVPDNEQFF. In DNA, the CDR3 is TGCGCCAGCAGCTTGGTCCCCGACAATGAGCAGTTCTTC. The chain employs TRBV5-1 and TRBJ2-1; D uncertain. Germline CDR1 SGHRS, CDR2 YFSETQ. The CDR3 spans 13 residues. Trimming shortened V by 0 bases and J by 5 bases, and 6 bases separated the two germline ends.

The chain is built from TRBV14 and TRBJ1-2; D might be TRBD1 (5 bases). Germline lookup yields CDR1 SGHDN and CDR2 FVKESK. Trimming removed 1 base at V and 3 bases at J, with 18 bases between. The CDR3 sequence is 17 residues long. CDR3 amino acids: CASSQVKGLDWDYGYTF. For the CDR3, the DNA is TGTGCCAGCAGCCAAGTGAAGGGACTCGATTGGGACTATGGCTACACCTTC. Drawing the rest from reference TRBV14 and TRBJ1-2, the complete variable domain is EAGVTQFPSHSVIEKGQTVTLRCDPISGHDNLYWYRRVMGKEIKFLLHFVKESKQDESGMPNNRFLAERTGGTYSTLKVQPAELEDSGVYFCASSQVKGLDWDYGYTFGSGTRLTVV.

This clonotype has just a few counts. The rearrangement links TRBV12-3 or TRBV12-4 to TRBJ2-4; TRBD1 might be the D (5 bases). This CDR3 region has 11 residues. V was trimmed by 8 bases and J by 16 bases, leaving 18 bases between them. The CDR3 sequence: CASALGPFRYF. The DNA of the CDR3 is TGTGCCAGCGCGCTGGGGCCGTTCCGTTACTTC.

This clonotype occurred a few times. The chain joins TRBV7-9 to TRBJ2-3; 8 positions match TRBD1. The J segment lost 3 bases and the V segment lost 5 bases, leaving 7 bases of the junction unmatched. Germline V gene data show CDR1 as SEHNR and CDR2 as FQNEAQ (reference sequence). The CDR3 runs 15 residues. CDR3 coding DNA: TGTGCCAGCAGCCCTGACAGGGGAGAGACAGATACGCAGTATTTT. It is translated as CASSPDRGETDTQYF.

This clonotype has more than one count but fewer than ten. The chain couples TRBV12-3 or TRBV12-4 to TRBJ2-1; either TRBD1 or TRBD2 may fit D (6 bases each). V dropped 2 bases and J dropped 5 bases, with 16 bases sitting between them. This CDR3 is built from 16 residues. The CDR3, as DNA: TGTGCCAGCAGTTTATGGGGGGCTTCCGAGAACAATGAGCAGTTCTTC. Its translation: CASSLWGASENNEQFF.

This clonotype appeared many times. The chain combines TRBV29-1 with TRBJ1-2; D not certain. Germline CDR1 is SQVTM and CDR2 is ANQGSEA. The CDR3 has 13 amino acids. The V gene lost 2 bases and the J gene lost 8 bases, with 15 bases spanning the gap. CDR3 DNA sequence: TGCAGCGTTGAAAAAGGATATACGTCAGGCTACACCTTC. Encoded protein: CSVEKGYTSGYTF.

The chain has TRBV3-1 and TRBJ2-3; 9 bases align to TRBD1. This CDR3 region has 14 residues. Looked up from germline, CDR1 is LGHDT and CDR2 is YNNKEL (reference sequence). After removal of 4 bases from V and 6 bases from J, the junction contained 5 bases not matched to a gene. Written as DNA, the CDR3 is TGTGCCAGCAGCCCCCGGGACAGGGAGGATACGCAGTATTTT. Amino acids: CASSPRDREDTQYF.

This clonotype was detected a few times. The chain has TRBV7-2 and TRBJ2-1; the match to TRBD2 covers 7 bases. Germline-derived CDR1 and CDR2 are SGHTA and FQGNSA. This CDR3 has 15 amino acids. V shed 6 bases and J 7 bases; nucleotides not matched to a gene: 12. The CDR3, as DNA: TGTGCCAGCAGTCAAACCGGGGGGTCAGGGAATGAGCAGTTCTTC. Translating gives CASSQTGGSGNEQFF.

The chain carries TRBV20-1 and TRBJ1-2; D possibly corresponds to TRBD1 (6 bases). This CDR3 is 12 amino acids long. Germline-derived CDR1 and CDR2 are DFQATT and SNEGSKA (reference sequence). Trimming left V 0 bases short and J 8 bases short, with 10 bases between. DNA of the CDR3: TGCAGTGCTAGAGAGGGGGGGCGGGGCTACACCTTC. Translating gives CSAREGGRGYTF.

V usage is TRBV20-1 and J usage is TRBJ1-4; 12 bases are shared with TRBD1. Trimming took 7 bases from V and 2 from J; bases not matched to a gene: 8. From germline, CDR1 is DFQATT and CDR2 SNEGSKA (reference sequence). The CDR3 spans 16 residues. The CDR3 bases are TGCAGTGTAAAGGGACAGGGGGCTCGGACTAATGAAAAACTGTTTTTT. Translated, it gives CSVKGQGARTNEKLFF.

This clonotype appeared a few times. This sequence joins TRBV6-1 and TRBJ1-4; tentatively, D is TRBD1 (5 bases). Trimming pared 6 bases from V and 3 bases from J, leaving 11 bases between. CDR3 length: 14 residues. Germline assignment: CDR1 MNHNS and CDR2 SASEGT. The CDR3 DNA sequence: TGTGCCAGCAGCCCCGGGGGAGCTAATGAAAAACTGTTTTTT. Translating gives CASSPGGANEKLFF.

The chain has TRBV6-1 and TRBJ2-7; no clear D gene. V lost 8 bases to trimming and J lost 0 bases, with 11 bases between them. Germline V gene sequence: CDR1 MNHNS, CDR2 SASEGT. The CDR3 runs to 13 residues. CDR3 protein: CASSWESSYEQYV. The CDR3 coding sequence is TGTGCCAGCTCTTGGGAAAGCTCCTACGAGCAGTACGTC.

This clonotype was counted ten times or more. CDR3 residues: CATSRVPATEAFF. The DNA for the CDR3 is TGTGCCACCAGCAGAGTCCCGGCAACTGAAGCTTTCTTT. The chain joins TRBV15 to TRBJ1-1; D gene uncertain. V gave up 1 base and J gave up 5 bases, with 8 bases separating them. The CDR3 runs to 13 residues. Germline V gene data show CDR1 as LNHNV and CDR2 as YYDKDF (reference sequence).

This clonotype was counted a few times. CDR3 coding DNA: TGCAGTGCTAGTAAGGGGCAGGTATCCTACAATGAGCAGTTCTTC. Protein sequence: CSASKGQVSYNEQFF. The V and J genes are TRBV20-1 and TRBJ2-1; tentatively, D is TRBD1 (5 bases). The CDR3 totals 15 residues. V lost 3 bases and J 1 base, leaving 13 bases between the germline ends. Germline lookup yields CDR1 DFQATT and CDR2 SNEGSKA (reference sequence).

This clonotype was counted between two and nine times. CDR3 residues: CASSLASLRDSPLHF. As DNA, the CDR3 is TGCGCCAGCAGCTTGGCGTCCCTAAGGGATTCACCCCTCCACTTT. V gene TRBV5-1 combines with J gene TRBJ1-6; D ambiguous. The CDR3 contains 15 residues. Germline V CDR1 and CDR2: SGHRS, YFSETQ. V shed 0 bases and J shed 8 bases, with 12 bases lying between them.

There are a few counts of this clonotype. V usage is TRBV11-2 and J usage is TRBJ2-1; no firm D call. Trimming took 1 base from V and 5 from J, leaving 9 bases between them. The CDR3 length is 14 residues. Germline values: CDR1 SGHAT, CDR2 FQNNGV. The CDR3 protein is CASSLAKPHNEQFF. The CDR3 DNA is TGTGCCAGCAGCTTAGCTAAGCCTCACAATGAGCAGTTCTTC.

The chain employs TRBV20-1 and TRBJ1-5; TRBD1 matches 10 bases. Germline V gene data show CDR1 as DFQATT and CDR2 as SNEGSKA (reference sequence). The CDR3 sequence is 16 residues long. V was clipped by 6 bases and J by 7 bases; unmatched bases: 15. The CDR3 sequence: CSAFAPGQGSFQPQHF. Here the CDR3 DNA reads TGCAGTGCCTTCGCCCCGGGACAGGGGTCTTTCCAGCCCCAGCATTTT.

The genes are TRBV7-9 and TRBJ1-1; D is unclear. Germline lookup yields CDR1 SEHNR and CDR2 FQNEAQ (reference sequence). Trimming left V 1 base short and J 9 bases short, with 9 bases between. The CDR3 has 12 amino acids. CDR3 sequence reads: CASSLEAAQAFF. The CDR3 nucleotides are TGTGCCAGCAGCTTAGAGGCAGCTCAAGCTTTCTTT.

The genes are TRBV2 and TRBJ1-2, with D perhaps TRBD1 (5 bases). V lost 5 bases and J lost 8, with 24 bases in between. CDR3 size: 16 residues. The germline V gene has CDR1 SNHLY and CDR2 FYNNEI. Here the CDR3 reads CASSLDNAGTRPGYTF. CDR3 nucleotide sequence: TGTGCCAGCAGTCTGGATAATGCCGGGACGCGTCCGGGCTACACCTTC. Full variable domain (rest looked up from reference TRBV2 and TRBJ1-2): EPEVTQTPSHQVTQMGQEVILRCVPISNHLYFYWYRQILGQKVEFLVSFYNNEISEKSEIFDDQFSVERPDGSNFTLKIRSTKLEDSAMYFCASSLDNAGTRPGYTFGSGTRLTVV.

V is TRBV19 and J is TRBJ1-1, with 7 bases lining up with TRBD1. CDR3 length equals 14 residues. With 5 bases clipped from V and 4 bases from J, the junction kept 7 bases outside the gene matches. Looked up from germline, CDR1 is LNHDA and CDR2 is SQIVND (reference sequence). CDR3 bases: TGTGCCAGTAGTGTGGGACAGCGGGCCACTGAAGCTTTCTTT. It yields the protein CASSVGQRATEAFF.

The rearrangement links TRBV7-2 to TRBJ2-3; 7 bases are a match to TRBD2. The CDR3 is 15 residues long. In germline, CDR1 is SGHTA, CDR2 FQGNSA. Trimming at V came to 1 base and at J to 4 bases, leaving 5 bases not matched to a gene. The CDR3 loop is CASSLGGRAADTQYF. For the CDR3, the DNA is TGTGCCAGCAGCTTAGGTGGGAGGGCGGCAGATACGCAGTATTTT.

CDR3 loop: CASSSSLAGGRSSRSYNEQFF. CDR3 sequence (DNA): TGTGCCAGCAGTTCTTCTCTCGCGGGAGGGCGTTCGTCCCGCTCCTACAATGAGCAGTTCTTC. This chain uses TRBV12-3 or TRBV12-4 with TRBJ2-1; the match to TRBD2 covers 9 bases. The CDR3 covers 21 residues. The V gene end was trimmed by 4 bases and the J gene end by 0 bases; junction bases not matched to a gene: 19.